The source of this T cell receptor (beta chain) is a study of T cells in Graves' hyperthyroidism and ophthalmopathy. General study findings and limits: Ophthalmopathy cases were set apart from stable hyperthyroidism by a 13 V-J model. Ophthalmopathy onset followed model prediction by a median about six months. Peripheral blood also featured most of the thyroid clonotypes expanded above 0.001.

The germline CDR1 and CDR2 sequences are SEHNR and FQNEAQ (reference sequence). CDR3 size: 14 residues. V gave up 4 bases and J gave up 14 bases, with 21 bases separating them. Turning to this clonotype: As yet, its antigen is unknown.

There were TCR beta CDR3 regions amplified from RNA transcripts. A first-round RT-PCR of the TCR CDR3 used the HTBI primer set. TCRdb recomputed calls from the multiplex PCR reads with MiXCR, one row per CDR3 protein. The sample records about 660,000 distinct CDR3 sequences, about 45% being singletons. The clonotype originates from an adult man with Graves' disease, either hyperthyroidism or ophthalmopathy (not recorded which). The chain employs TRBV7-9 and TRBJ1-5, with a possible D match to TRBD1 (5 bases). Source material: peripheral blood or thyroid tissue (not recorded which). The CDR3 sequence is CASSSRTSGGYEHF. The DNA for the CDR3 is TGTGCCAGCAGCTCGAGGACTAGCGGGGGTTACGAGCATTTT. Full variable domain (missing parts from reference TRBV7-9 and TRBJ1-5): DTGVSQNPRHKITKRGQNVTFRCDPISEHNRLYWYRQTLGQGPEFLTYFQNEAQLEKSRLLSDRFSAERPKGSFSTLEIQRTEQGDSAMYLCASSSRTSGGYEHFGDGTRLSIL.